This T cell receptor (beta chain) was found in a study of follicular helper T cells after annual influenza vaccination. Libraries were prepared by immunoSEQ multiplex PCR; TCRdb keeps only in-frame clonotypes and omits some of them. The sample has about 5,300 clones; approximately 89% are singletons. With 5 bases clipped from V and 8 bases from J, the junction kept 9 bases outside the gene matches. The CDR3 consists of 15 residues. Germline V CDR1 and CDR2: SGHNT, YENEEA. The sample's time point: 2013-2014 season, 7 days after vaccination. Excluded were substance abuse, HIV/AIDS, active cancer, immunomodulatory drugs and active illness.

This chain joins TRBV11-3 and TRBJ2-1; 10 bases match TRBD2. The receptor comes from an adult who received the influenza vaccine. Sequences were derived from CXCR5+ CD38- circulating T follicular helper cells from blood, sampled 7 days after influenza vaccination. Subset here: circulating Tfh, non-naive CD4+CXCR5+PD-1+ (ICOS+CD38+ or ICOS-CD38-). The CDR3 DNA reads as TGTGCCAGCAGCCGGAGGCTAGCGGGAGCTGATGAGCAGTTCTTC. This codes for CASSRRLAGADEQFF.